This T cell receptor (beta chain) derives from a study of T-cell reconstitution after alpha-beta-depleted transplantation in children. Trimming took off 1 base at V and 5 bases at J, with 12 bases between the two ends. The V gene's germline CDR1 is MGHRA and CDR2 YSYEKL. The CDR3 loop spans 14 amino acids. Study-level findings and limits: Several patients had high TCRbeta diversity at day 60; it came from surviving recipient T cells and thymic progenitors. Reportedly, roughly two months post-transplant, alpha-beta T cells arose from several hundred expanded graft clones. Among T cells one year after transplant, newly produced cells accounted for most counts and diversity.

The table lists this clonotype with a few counts. Its antigen remains unknown. During its preparation, the TCRbeta library received unique molecular identifiers. TCRdb reprocessed the PCR reads via MiXCR and lists one record per CDR3 protein. The sample records approximately 980,000 distinct CDR3 sequences, about 31% being singletons. The sequence derives from a boy less than two years old who had a stem cell transplant for SCID, so the T cells may come from the graft donor. Sequences were derived from PBMCs, mostly from graft donor cells, sampled 360 days after TCRalphabeta/CD19-depleted stem cell transplant. The chain recombines TRBV4-1 with TRBJ2-7; TRBD1 is a possible D gene (5 bases). CDR3 bases: TGCGCCAGCAGCCAAGTCCAGGGTTCCGACGAGCAGTACTTC. Translation: CASSQVQGSDEQYF.